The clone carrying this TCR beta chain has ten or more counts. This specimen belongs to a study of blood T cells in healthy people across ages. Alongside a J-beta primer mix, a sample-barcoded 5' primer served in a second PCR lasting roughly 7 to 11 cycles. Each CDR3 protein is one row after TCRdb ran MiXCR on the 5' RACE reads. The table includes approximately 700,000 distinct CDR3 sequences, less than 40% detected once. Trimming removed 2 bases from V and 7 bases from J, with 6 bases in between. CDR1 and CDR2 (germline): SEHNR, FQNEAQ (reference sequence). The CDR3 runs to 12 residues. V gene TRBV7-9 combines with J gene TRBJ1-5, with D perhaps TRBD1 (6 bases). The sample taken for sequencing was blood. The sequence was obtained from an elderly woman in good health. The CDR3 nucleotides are TGTGCCAGCAGCTTAACAGGGCAGCCCCAGCATTTT. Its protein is CASSLTGQPQHF.